Listed here are 8 T cell receptor beta chains from one sample, sequenced in a study of T cells in Graves' hyperthyroidism and ophthalmopathy. Amplification targeted TCR beta CDR3 regions from RNA transcripts. Using the HTBI primer set, a first-round RT-PCR was run on the TCR CDR3. TCRdb used MiXCR to reprocess the multiplex PCR reads, holding one entry per CDR3 protein. The profile shows approximately 560,000 distinct CDR3 sequences, about 15% of them singletons. Material: blood. The receptors were sampled from a woman aged 30 to 39 with Graves' hyperthyroidism.

This clonotype was seen many times. The chain employs TRBV20-1 and TRBJ1-5, with D perhaps TRBD1 (5 bases). Trimming stripped 2 bases from V and 5 bases from J, with 13 bases between. Germline CDR1 DFQATT, CDR2 SNEGSKA (reference sequence). CDR3 length equals 14 residues. The CDR3 loop is CSARPPLGDQPQHF. Written as DNA, the CDR3 is TGCAGTGCTAGACCACCCCTGGGGGATCAGCCCCAGCATTTT.

This clonotype has a handful of counts. This sequence joins TRBV6-1 and TRBJ2-3; D is uncertain. V lost 8 bases, J lost 0 bases, and 15 bases lay in between. The germline gives CDR1 MNHNS, CDR2 SASEGT. There are 15 residues in the CDR3. The CDR3 spells CASGIRGPSTDTQYF. CDR3 nucleotides: TGTGCCAGCGGCATACGAGGACCTAGCACAGATACGCAGTATTTT.

Many counts were recorded for this clonotype. This chain uses TRBV12-3 or TRBV12-4 with TRBJ1-2, with D tentatively TRBD1 (6 bases). The CDR3 totals 15 residues. Trimming took off 2 bases at V and 3 bases at J, with 13 bases between the two ends. The CDR3 coding sequence is TGTGCCAGCAGTTTAACTCCTAACAGGGACTATGGCTACACCTTC. It specifies CASSLTPNRDYGYTF.

V and J are TRBV7-3 and TRBJ2-3; 8 bases fit TRBD2. CDR3 length: 17 amino acids. The germline V gene has CDR1 SGHTA and CDR2 FQGTGA. Losses at the gene ends were 5 bases for V and 4 bases for J; bases not matched to a gene: 14. The CDR3 nucleotides read TGTGCCAGCAGCCGGGGGGTGAGGCGGGAGGAGTCAGATACGCAGTATTTT. This encodes CASSRGVRREESDTQYF.

This sequence joins TRBV6-1 and TRBJ2-7, with D maybe TRBD1 (6 bases). Trimming pared 10 bases from V and 1 base from J, leaving 11 bases between. Germline values: CDR1 MNHNS, CDR2 SASEGT. CDR3 length: 12 residues. This CDR3 is CATTGTSYEQYF. DNA for the CDR3: TGTGCCACTACAGGGACATCCTACGAGCAGTACTTC.

The chain joins TRBV20-1 to TRBJ2-2; no clear D gene. The CDR3 has 12 residues. The germline V gene has CDR1 DFQATT and CDR2 SNEGSKA (reference sequence). V lost 6 bases to trimming and J lost 5 bases, with 10 bases between them. The DNA of the CDR3 is TGCAGTGCCTGGAAGGAGACCGGGGAGCTGTTTTTT. This sequence encodes CSAWKETGELFF.

V usage is TRBV4-1 and J usage is TRBJ2-3; 8 positions match TRBD2. The germline CDR1 and CDR2 sequences are MGHRA and YSYEKL. The V segment lost 4 bases and the J segment 4 bases; nucleotides outside the gene matches: 10. The CDR3 extends over 16 amino acids. CDR3 DNA sequence: TGCGCCAGCAGCCCCCGTAGTAGCGGGATATCAGATACGCAGTATTTT. It yields the protein CASSPRSSGISDTQYF.

This clonotype was observed a few times. This rearrangement joins TRBV6-6 to TRBJ2-1; 7 bases are shared with TRBD2. With 2 bases clipped from V and 6 bases from J, the junction kept 4 bases outside the gene matches. The CDR3 contains 14 residues. The germline gives CDR1 MNHNY, CDR2 SVGAGI (reference sequence). The CDR3 DNA reads as TGTGCCAGCAGTTACGGGGGAGGGGTCAATGAGCAGTTCTTC. This gives the protein CASSYGGGVNEQFF.